This TCR beta chain was retrieved from a study of ipilimumab plus nivolumab after autologous stem cell transplantation. Whole-study results and caveats: TCR repertoire, Treg phenotype and gut microbiota reportedly support more study of this approach.

Clones were read by immunoSEQ multiplex PCR, and TCRdb kept only the in-frame ones, dropping some. There are fewer than 25,000 clones in the sample; roughly four fifths occur only once, and approximately 7% lies in the top ten. Checkpoint therapy with ipilimumab 1 mg/kg began 14 to 28 days after transplant. Germline V gives CDR1 MNHNY, CDR2 SVGAGI (reference sequence). Trimming cost V 10 bases and J 3 bases; bases outside gene matches: 4. This CDR3 is built from 15 residues. Points on this clone: Its antigen is still unknown.

The chain links TRBV6-6 to TRBJ2-1, with TRBD2 matching 15 bases. The clonotype comes from a male donor with diffuse large B-cell lymphoma. The source was PBMCs, collected in a trial of ipilimumab plus nivolumab as post-transplant consolidation. CDR3 loop: CATRTSGGDYNEQFF. CDR3 nucleotide sequence: TGTGCCACCCGGACTAGCGGGGGGGACTACAATGAGCAGTTCTTC.